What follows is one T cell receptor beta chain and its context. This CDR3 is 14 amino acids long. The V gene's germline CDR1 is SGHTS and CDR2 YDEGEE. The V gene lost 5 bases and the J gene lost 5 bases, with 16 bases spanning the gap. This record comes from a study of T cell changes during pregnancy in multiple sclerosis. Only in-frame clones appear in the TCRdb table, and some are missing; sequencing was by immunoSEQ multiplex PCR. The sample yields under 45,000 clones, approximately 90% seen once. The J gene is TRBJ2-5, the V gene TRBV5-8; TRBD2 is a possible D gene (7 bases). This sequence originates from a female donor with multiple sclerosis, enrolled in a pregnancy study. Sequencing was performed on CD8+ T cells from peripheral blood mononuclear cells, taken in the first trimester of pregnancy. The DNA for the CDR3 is TGTGCCAGCAGTCTCCCGGGGGGCTGGGAGACCCAGTACTTC. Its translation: CASSLPGGWETQYF. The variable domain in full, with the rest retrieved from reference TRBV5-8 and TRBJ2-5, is EAGVTQSPTHLIKTRGQQATLRCSPISGHTSVYWYQQALGLGLQFLLWYDEGEERNRGNFPPRFSGRQFPNYSSELNVNALELEDSALYLCASSLPGGWETQYFGPGTRLLVL.